This T cell receptor (beta chain) was identified in a study of identical twins (dated by TCRdb to 2015 to 2016). Regarding the research as a whole: The study deep-sequenced TCR alpha and beta repertoires from monozygotic twins, unrelated adults of various ages and cord blood to test whether fetal clonotypes persist. Replicate twin experiments were performed at different times using different library preparation protocols to rule out contamination. The study at large found these results: Fewer insertions were carried by abundant cord blood beta clonotypes, a similar but weaker trend appeared in young adult naive repertoires, and no such trend appeared in memory repertoires. Because the same donors could not be followed over many years, the conclusions depended on cross-sectional statistical analysis. A weaker excess of twin sharing was found in beta out-of-frame sequences because the signal-to-noise ratio was lowered by fewer shared sequences. Compared with coincidental sharing between unrelated individuals, out-of-frame TCR alpha sequences shared between twins had an excess of sequences with low generation probability. In monozygotic twins, recombination models systematically underestimated out-of-frame TCR alpha sharing, but the models matched the sharing seen between unrelated individuals. Invariant T cells such as MAIT and iNKT could partly confound zero-insertion analyses, though diverse VJ usage argued against this for most clonotypes.

Libraries were prepared through 5' RACE. The listed sequencing device is Illumina HiSeq 2000. Template switching added a universal primer binding site, and the final cDNA carried a unique molecular identifier that allowed TCR cDNA molecules to be counted accurately. First-strand cDNA for TCR alpha and beta chains was synthesized from specific primers in the conserved constant-segment region. To control for contamination, each cDNA library was double barcoded with a SMART-Mk sample barcode plus Illumina barcodes. TruSeq adapter sequences, together with Illumina sample barcodes, were added in two successive PCR steps. The Illumina HiSeq platform was used with custom primers to sequence TCR alpha and beta cDNA libraries. The authors processed their data as follows. MiGEC processed the raw reads to extract unique molecular identifiers, while MiXCR was used to determine the CDR3 positions. For each individual, recombination models were inferred using an EM algorithm with the repgenHMM and IGoR tools. The tcR package in R was used for shared clonotype analysis, with sharing normalized by the product of cloneset sizes. Out-of-frame nonproductive sequences were analyzed to study raw recombination free of thymic and clonal selection effects. TCRdb redid the processing of the public reads, applying fastp at Q25 and MiXCR, and retained in-frame beta chains. Merged by CDR3 protein, the rows form single entries marked with the most common genes and DNA. The V and J calls and clone size come from TCRdb's table, not from the authors' own analysis. This sample holds more than 400,000 distinct CDR3 sequences; around 15% were observed only once. The ten biggest clones cover 0.44% of the sample.

Every donor in the study was a healthy Caucasian. The twin cohort consisted of three pairs of female monozygotic twins, all aged roughly 18 to 30 years. Positive isolation kits from Invitrogen were used to isolate the CD4+ and CD8+ T cell populations. Only a few counts were recorded for this clonotype. It lacks a known antigen. No base quality values were provided; no much bigger clone lies one nucleotide off. The sample was also linked to a second study, of yellow fever vaccine responses in identical twins. Per that second paper: The authors reported that the T cell response to vaccination in identical twins appeared partly convergent and partly personalized. Focusing on identical twins, the study followed the T cell clones that responded to the vaccine, and did so with precision.

The sequenced sample was CD4+ T cells sorted from blood. This receptor was obtained from a woman under 30 in good health.

This receptor has the CDR3 CASSVRPGQGVTGELFF. The DNA sequence is as follows: TGTGCCAGCAGCGTTCGTCCCGGACAGGGGGTGACCGGGGAGCTGTTTTTT. The rearranged segments are TRBV9 and TRBJ2-2, and TRBD1 aligns with 10 junction nucleotides. V lost 2 bases and J lost 5 bases, and the count of bases not matched to a germline gene is 9. The CDR3 numbers 17 residues from cysteine through phenylalanine. The read is trimmed to its CDR3 DNA, 51 bases read in frame from base 1. From a lookup of the germline V gene, CDR1 and CDR2 are SGDLS and YYNGEE.